Following are 10 T cell receptor beta chains from one sample sequenced in a study of blood T cell repertoires in COVID-19. Profiling relied on immunoSEQ multiplex PCR, and the TCRdb table lists in-frame clones only, not all of them. The data contain roughly 290,000 clones, over 75% of them singletons. Sequenced input: peripheral blood. These receptor sequences come from a woman in her fifties or sixties who had recovered from COVID-19.

The CDR3 DNA follows: TGTGCCTGGAGTAACAATAAAAGACTTGGAAACACCATATATTTT. Amino acids: CAWSNNKRLGNTIYF. The genes are TRBV30 and TRBJ1-3; D is ambiguous. V was shortened by 2 bases and J by 3 bases, with 14 bases between the two germline ends. The CDR3 loop spans 15 amino acids. Per germline, CDR1 GTSNPN and CDR2 SVGIG (reference sequence).

CDR3 sequence: CAWSIGQNYEQYF. The CDR3 DNA reads as TGTGCCTGGAGCATTGGACAGAATTACGAGCAGTACTTC. V and J are TRBV30 and TRBJ2-7; D perhaps matches TRBD1 (6 bases). CDR3 length: 13 amino acids. Trimming shortened V by 3 bases and J by 4 bases, and 13 bases separated the two germline ends. Germline CDR1 and CDR2: GTSNPN and SVGIG (reference sequence).

The rearrangement uses TRBV19 and TRBJ1-2; D may be TRBD1 (6 bases). The CDR3 is 18 amino acids. Trimming pared 7 bases from V and 1 base from J, leaving 25 bases between. Germline CDR1 and CDR2: LNHDA and SQIVND (reference sequence). DNA for the CDR3: TGTGCCAGTACGACAGGTCTATCGCAGCTAGCCCTTAACTATGGCTACACCTTC. This encodes CASTTGLSQLALNYGYTF.

This clone was seen a few times. This chain connects TRBV5-1 to TRBJ2-6, with D possibly TRBD1 on 5 matching bases. V was clipped by 3 bases and J by 2 bases, with 9 bases between them. Germline CDR1 is SGHRS and CDR2 is YFSETQ. CDR3 length equals 15 residues. Here the CDR3 DNA reads TGCGCCAGCAGCTCCGACAGTACTGGGGCCAACGTCCTGACTTTC. This sequence encodes CASSSDSTGANVLTF.

The chain couples TRBV5-6 to TRBJ1-2; 12 nucleotides agree with TRBD1. Germline CDR1 and CDR2: SGHDT and YYEEEE. This CDR3 is 13 amino acids long. Trimming cost V 4 bases and J 14 bases; bases outside gene matches: 9. The CDR3 region has the DNA TGTGCCAGCAGCCCCGGGACAGGGGGCAAGGGGACCTTC. Translation: CASSPGTGGKGTF.

The chain is built from TRBV30 and TRBJ2-5; 15 positions match TRBD2. The CDR3 runs 16 residues. Germline V gene lookup returns CDR1 GTSNPN and CDR2 SVGIG (reference sequence). V was clipped by 2 bases and J by 5 bases; unmatched bases: 6. The DNA for the CDR3 is TGTGCCTGGAGTTCTGGACTAGCGGGGGGGTGGGAGACCCAGTACTTC. Residues: CAWSSGLAGGWETQYF.

The chain has TRBV4-3 and TRBJ2-3; 9 nucleotides match TRBD1. Germline V gives CDR1 LGHNA, CDR2 YSLEER. Trimming at V came to 4 bases and at J to 6 bases, leaving 5 bases not matched to a gene. The CDR3 runs to 14 residues. The CDR3 DNA reads as TGCGCCAGCAGCCCCGGACAGGGGTGGGATACGCAGTATTTT. Protein product: CASSPGQGWDTQYF.

The CDR3 spells CSAEPGQGNEQFF. DNA for the CDR3: TGCAGCGCCGAACCGGGACAGGGTAATGAGCAGTTCTTC. This chain links TRBV29-1 with TRBJ2-1; 9 nucleotides match TRBD1. The germline V gene encodes CDR1 SQVTM and CDR2 ANQGSEA. This CDR3 spans 13 amino acids. J was trimmed by 7 bases and V by 7 bases; bases with no gene match: 8.

V gene TRBV14 combines with J gene TRBJ2-7, with 7 nucleotides matching TRBD2. Trimming removed 4 bases from V and 3 bases from J; junction bases left unmatched: 6. The CDR3 totals 14 residues. Germline CDR1 is SGHDN and CDR2 is FVKESK. This chain's CDR3 is CASSPRLAFYEQYF. The CDR3 DNA sequence: TGTGCCAGCAGCCCGAGACTAGCTTTCTACGAGCAGTACTTC.

The DNA for the CDR3 is TGTGCCAGCAGTTACTCGCCAGGGTTGGTCGGTGGCTACACCTTC. It specifies CASSYSPGLVGGYTF. The chain uses TRBV6-6 and TRBJ1-2, with D possibly being TRBD1 (5 bases). The CDR3 runs to 15 residues. Trimming took 0 bases from V and 7 from J, leaving 15 bases between them. Germline CDR1 and CDR2: MNHNY and SVGAGI (reference sequence).